The table lists the clone carrying this TCR beta chain with a count of one. Antigen unknown. This sample is part of a study of T cell responses to AZD1222 COVID-19 vaccine. Looking at the study overall: Pooling was applied to second doses at about 4 or about 12 weeks. Study-wide results and limits: Per reports, nearly half of all spike-specific TCRs target regions that are unmutated in variants.

Data came from immunoSEQ multiplex PCR; TCRdb stores just in-frame clones and leaves some out. The table lists about 120,000 clones, about 88% of them singletons. Germline loops: CDR1 MNHEY, CDR2 SMNVEV (reference sequence). Trimming removed 5 bases at V and 0 bases at J, with 14 bases between. The CDR3 spans 16 residues. The material was peripheral blood, obtained on day 0 of AZD1222 vaccination. The sequence was obtained from an adult in good health. The J gene is TRBJ1-5, the V gene TRBV27; D is possibly TRBD1 (6 bases). The CDR3 nucleotides are TGTGCCAGCAGTCCCGAGCGGACAGATAGCAATCAGCCCCAGCATTTT. Translating gives CASSPERTDSNQPQHF.